These T cell receptor beta chains were read from a single sample in a study of T cell responses to AZD1222 COVID-19 vaccine. Sequencing used immunoSEQ multiplex PCR; TCRdb keeps in-frame clones, though not all of them. The sample has 95,000 to 100,000 clones; about 90% are singletons. The sequencing here drew on peripheral blood, taken on day 0 of AZD1222 vaccination. These receptors were obtained from an adult in good health. CDR3s include the opening cysteine and the closing phenylalanine or tryptophan. A D gene is named only where the DNA matches it firmly. Some rows mark clone size as missing; the rest say once, few, many or name a class of expanded clone.

d_gene	v_gene	j_gene	abundance	CDR3nt	CDR3aa
NA	TRBV4-2	TRBJ2-7	NA	TGTGCCAGCAGCCAAGAAGTCCGTTCCTACGAGCAGTACTTC	CASSQEVRSYEQYF
NA	TRBV28	TRBJ1-1	NA	TGTGCCAGCAGTTTACCGACGTTATATAGCGTTCCCGTGAACACTGAAGCTTTCTTT	CASSLPTLYSVPVNTEAFF
NA	TRBV5-1	TRBJ2-7	NA	TGCGCCAGCAGCTTCGGGCTGTCCTACGAGCAGTACTTC	CASSFGLSYEQYF
NA	TRBV5-4	TRBJ2-1	NA	TGTGCCAGCAGCTTGGGGGGGAGGACATCCCACAATGAGCAGTTCTTC	CASSLGGRTSHNEQFF
NA	TRBV4-2	TRBJ2-7	NA	TGTGCCAGCAGCCAAGGCGGAACCTTAAACTACGAGCAGTACTTC	CASSQGGTLNYEQYF
NA	TRBV4-2	TRBJ2-7	NA	TGTGCCAGCAGCCAAGATAATCAATACGAGCAGTACTTC	CASSQDNQYEQYF
NA	TRBV5-6	TRBJ2-7	NA	TGTGCCAGCAGCTTGGTCGCGCGGGATAACGAGCAGTACTTC	CASSLVARDNEQYF
TRBD1	TRBV5-4	TRBJ1-6	NA	TGTGCCAGCACCTGGACAGGGACGGGTTGGGATTCACCCCTCCACTTT	CASTWTGTGWDSPLHF
NA	TRBV7-3	TRBJ1-3	NA	TGTGCCAGCAGCTTAACCGGGGGGTCTGGAAACACCATATATTTT	CASSLTGGSGNTIYF
TRBD1	TRBV28	TRBJ2-2	NA	TGTGCCAGCAGCTCCCGGGACAGACAGAACACCGGGGAGCTGTTTTTT	CASSSRDRQNTGELFF
NA	TRBV18	TRBJ1-6	once	TGTGCCAGCTCGCCACAGCAGGGCCGGAATTCACCCCTCCACTTT	CASSPQQGRNSPLHF
NA	TRBV5-1	TRBJ1-2	NA	TGCGCCAGCAGCTTGGCCGACGGCTATGGCTACACCTTC	CASSLADGYGYTF
NA	TRBV7-6	TRBJ1-2	NA	TGTGCCAGCAGCTTAGGGACAACTAACTATGGCTACACCTTC	CASSLGTTNYGYTF
TRBD1	TRBV24-1	TRBJ1-5	NA	TGTGCCACCAGTGATCAGGGGGACGGTCAGCCCCAGCATTTT	CATSDQGDGQPQHF
NA	TRBV9	TRBJ2-3	NA	TGTGCCAGCAGCGTAGGGGTCACAGGCACAGATACGCAGTATTTT	CASSVGVTGTDTQYF
NA	TRBV28	TRBJ1-3	NA	TGTGCCAGCAGTTTTGGGGGTGTTGATGGAAACACCATATATTTT	CASSFGGVDGNTIYF
NA	TRBV30	TRBJ1-3	NA	TGTGCCTGGGACAAGAACTCTGGAAACACCATATATTTT	CAWDKNSGNTIYF
NA	TRBV28	TRBJ1-1	NA	TGTGCCAGCAGTTTAGTCGCCACTGAAGCTTTCTTT	CASSLVATEAFF
TRBD1	TRBV7-8	TRBJ2-2	NA	TGTGCCAGCAGCCTCCTGACAGGGGGACTGGAGGAGCTGTTTTTT	CASSLLTGGLEELFF
NA	TRBV7-3	TRBJ2-7	NA	TGTGGCCCAGGGGTCTACGAGCAGTACTTC	CGPGVYEQYF
NA	TRBV9	TRBJ2-5	NA	TGTGCCAGCAGCGTAGTCGGGAGTGGGGAAGAGACCCAGTACTTC	CASSVVGSGEETQYF
TRBD1	TRBV14	TRBJ1-2	NA	TGTGCCAGCAGCCAAGTCTCGACAGGGCCGGCGCCTGGCTACACCTTC	CASSQVSTGPAPGYTF
NA	TRBV5-1	TRBJ1-5	NA	TGCGCCAGCAGCTTGTTGCCAGGGATAAGCGGTCAGCCCCAGCATTTT	CASSLLPGISGQPQHF
NA	TRBV19	TRBJ1-5	once	TGTGCCAGTAGTGATTCCCGGAGACAACCCCAGCATTTT	CASSDSRRQPQHF
NA	TRBV30	TRBJ1-2	NA	TGTGCCTGGAGTCCGTTCGGAGTTGTTGGGAAAGCTAACTATGGCTACACCTTC	CAWSPFGVVGKANYGYTF
NA	TRBV28	TRBJ2-5	NA	TGTGCCAGCAGTTATAGTACAGGGATCGGGACCCAGTACTTC	CASSYSTGIGTQYF
NA	TRBV18	TRBJ1-6	NA	TGTGCCAGCTCACCAGGGCAGGTTAACAATTCACCCCTCCACTTT	CASSPGQVNNSPLHF
NA	TRBV18	TRBJ2-2	NA	TGTGCCAGCTCACCACCGGGTTCAACGGACACCGGGGAGCTGTTTTTT	CASSPPGSTDTGELFF
TRBD2	TRBV3-1/TRBV3-2	TRBJ2-7	NA	TGTGCCAGCAGCCCTAGGGGACTAGCGGGAGGCTACGAGCAGTACTTC	CASSPRGLAGGYEQYF